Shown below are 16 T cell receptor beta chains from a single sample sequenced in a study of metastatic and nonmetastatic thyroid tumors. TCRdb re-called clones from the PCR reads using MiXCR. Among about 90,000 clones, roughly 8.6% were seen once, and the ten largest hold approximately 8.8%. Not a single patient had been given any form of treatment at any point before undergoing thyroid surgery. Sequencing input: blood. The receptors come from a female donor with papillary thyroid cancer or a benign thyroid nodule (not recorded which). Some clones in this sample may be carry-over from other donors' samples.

CDR3 in amino acids: CASSLTQGRLPQHF. In nucleotides, the CDR3 is TGTGCCAGCAGTTTAACTCAGGGAAGGTTGCCCCAGCATTTT. The chain joins TRBV3-1 to TRBJ1-5, with D tentatively TRBD1 (5 bases). V gave up 6 bases and J gave up 9 bases, with 18 bases separating them. The CDR3 has 14 amino acids. CDR1 is LGHDT, CDR2 YNNKEL, per germline (reference sequence).

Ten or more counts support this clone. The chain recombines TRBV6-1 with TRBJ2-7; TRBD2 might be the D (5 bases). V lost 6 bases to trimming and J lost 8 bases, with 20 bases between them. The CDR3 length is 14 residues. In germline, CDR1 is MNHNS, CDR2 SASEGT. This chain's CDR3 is CASSRGQALNQQYF. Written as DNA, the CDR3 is TGTGCCAGCAGCCGGGGTCAGGCCTTAAATCAGCAGTACTTC.

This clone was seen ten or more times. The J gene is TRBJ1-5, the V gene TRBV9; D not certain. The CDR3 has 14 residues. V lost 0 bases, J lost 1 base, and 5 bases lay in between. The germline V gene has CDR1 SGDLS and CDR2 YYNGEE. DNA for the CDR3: TGTGCCAGCAGCGTAGCCGGCAGCAATCAGCCCCAGCATTTT. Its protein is CASSVAGSNQPQHF. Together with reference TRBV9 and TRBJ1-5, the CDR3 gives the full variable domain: DSGVTQTPKHLITATGQRVTLRCSPRSGDLSVYWYQQSLDQGLQFLIQYYNGEERAKGNILERFSAQQFPDLHSELNLSSLELGDSALYFCASSVAGSNQPQHFGDGTRLSIL.

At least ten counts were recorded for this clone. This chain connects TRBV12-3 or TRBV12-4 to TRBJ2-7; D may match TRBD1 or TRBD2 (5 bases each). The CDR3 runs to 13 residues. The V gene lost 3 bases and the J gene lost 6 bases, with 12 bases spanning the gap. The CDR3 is CASSFSGTLEQYF. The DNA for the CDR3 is TGTGCCAGCAGTTTTTCCGGGACCCTCGAGCAGTACTTC.

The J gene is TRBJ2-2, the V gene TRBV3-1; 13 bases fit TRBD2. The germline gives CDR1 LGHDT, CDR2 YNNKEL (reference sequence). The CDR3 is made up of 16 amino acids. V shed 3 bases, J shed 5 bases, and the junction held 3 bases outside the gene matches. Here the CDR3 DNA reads TGTGCCAGCAGCCATAGGACTAGCGGGGGAACCGGGGAGCTGTTTTTT. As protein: CASSHRTSGGTGELFF.

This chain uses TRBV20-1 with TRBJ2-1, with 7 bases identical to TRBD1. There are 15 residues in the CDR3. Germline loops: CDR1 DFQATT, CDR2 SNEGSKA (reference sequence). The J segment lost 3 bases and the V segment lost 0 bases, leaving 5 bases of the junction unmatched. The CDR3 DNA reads TGCAGTGCTAGAGAAGGGACAGCCTTCTACAATGAGCAGTTCTTC. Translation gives CSAREGTAFYNEQFF.

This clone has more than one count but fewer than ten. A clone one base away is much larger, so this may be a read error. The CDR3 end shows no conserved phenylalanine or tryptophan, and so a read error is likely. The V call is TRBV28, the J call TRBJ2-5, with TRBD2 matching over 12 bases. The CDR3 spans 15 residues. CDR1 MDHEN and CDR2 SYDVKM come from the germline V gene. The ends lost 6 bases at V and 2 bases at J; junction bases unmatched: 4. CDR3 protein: CASSLGTSGQETQYL. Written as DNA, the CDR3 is TGTGCCAGCAGCCTAGGGACTAGCGGGCAAGAGACCCAGTACCTC.

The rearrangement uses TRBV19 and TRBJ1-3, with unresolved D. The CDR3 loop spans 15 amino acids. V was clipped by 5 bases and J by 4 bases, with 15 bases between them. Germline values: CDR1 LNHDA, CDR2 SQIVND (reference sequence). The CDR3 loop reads CASSFLPAVGNTIYF. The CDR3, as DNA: TGTGCCAGTAGTTTTTTACCAGCAGTCGGAAACACCATATATTTT.

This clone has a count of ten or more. The CDR3 DNA is TGTGCCAGTAGTGCTCTTCGGCCAGGTGGGAACACTGAAGCTTTCTTT. Translation gives CASSALRPGGNTEAFF. This chain links TRBV19 with TRBJ1-1; D not certain. Trimming removed 5 bases at V and 1 base at J, with 17 bases between. This CDR3 contains 16 residues. CDR1 and CDR2 (germline): LNHDA, SQIVND (reference sequence).

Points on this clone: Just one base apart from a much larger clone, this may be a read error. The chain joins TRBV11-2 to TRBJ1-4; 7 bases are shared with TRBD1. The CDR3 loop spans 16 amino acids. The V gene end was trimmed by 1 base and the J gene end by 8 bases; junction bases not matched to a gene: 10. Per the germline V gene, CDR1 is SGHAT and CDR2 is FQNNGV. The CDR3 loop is CASSLGDSTGGEKLFF. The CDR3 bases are TGTGCCAGCAGCTTAGGGGACAGTACGGGGGGCGAAAAACTGTTTTTT.

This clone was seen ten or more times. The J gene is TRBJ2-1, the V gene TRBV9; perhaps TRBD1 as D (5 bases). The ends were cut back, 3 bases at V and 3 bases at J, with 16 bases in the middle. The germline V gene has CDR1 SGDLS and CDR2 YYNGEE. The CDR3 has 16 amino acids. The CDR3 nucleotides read TGTGCCAGCAGCGCCGACCGGACAACCTTCTACAATGAGCAGTTCTTC. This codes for CASSADRTTFYNEQFF.

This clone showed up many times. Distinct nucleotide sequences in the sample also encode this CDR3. The CDR3 loop is CASSTGTAEETQYF. The CDR3 bases are TGTGCCAGTAGTACCGGGACGGCCGAAGAGACCCAGTACTTC. The chain carries TRBV19 and TRBJ2-5; D possibly matches TRBD1 or TRBD2 (5 bases each). V was shortened by 4 bases and J by 3 bases, with 12 bases between the two germline ends. The germline gives CDR1 LNHDA, CDR2 SQIVND (reference sequence). This CDR3 comprises 14 residues.

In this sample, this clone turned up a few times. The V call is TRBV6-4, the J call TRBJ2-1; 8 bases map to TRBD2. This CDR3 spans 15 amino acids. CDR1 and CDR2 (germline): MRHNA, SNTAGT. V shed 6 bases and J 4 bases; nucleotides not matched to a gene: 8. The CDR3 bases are TGTGCCAGCAGCCCCGGGACTAGGGATTACAATGAGCAGTTCTTC. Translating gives CASSPGTRDYNEQFF.

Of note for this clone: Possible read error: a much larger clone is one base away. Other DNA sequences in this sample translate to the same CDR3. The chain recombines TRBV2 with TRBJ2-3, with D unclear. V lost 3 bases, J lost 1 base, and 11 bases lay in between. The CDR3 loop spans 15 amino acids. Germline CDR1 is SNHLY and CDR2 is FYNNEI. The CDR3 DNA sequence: TGTGCCAGCAGTGATGGTGTACGAGGCACAGATACGCAGTATTTT. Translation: CASSDGVRGTDTQYF.

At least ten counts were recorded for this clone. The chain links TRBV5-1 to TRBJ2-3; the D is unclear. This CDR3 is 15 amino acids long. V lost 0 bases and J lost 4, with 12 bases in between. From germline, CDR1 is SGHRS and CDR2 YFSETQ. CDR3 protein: CASSLAAAGSDTQYF. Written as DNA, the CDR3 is TGCGCCAGCAGCTTGGCTGCCGCCGGATCAGATACGCAGTATTTT. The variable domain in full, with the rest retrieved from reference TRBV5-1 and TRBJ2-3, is KAGVTQTPRYLIKTRGQQVTLSCSPISGHRSVSWYQQTPGQGLQFLFEYFSETQRNKGNFPGRFSGRQFSNSRSEMNVSTLELGDSALYLCASSLAAAGSDTQYFGPGTRLTVL.

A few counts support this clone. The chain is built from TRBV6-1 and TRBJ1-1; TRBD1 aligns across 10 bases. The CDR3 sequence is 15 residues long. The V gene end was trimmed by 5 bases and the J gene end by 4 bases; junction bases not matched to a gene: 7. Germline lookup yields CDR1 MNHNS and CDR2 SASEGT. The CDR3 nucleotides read TGTGCCAGCAGTCGACCGGGACAGGGGAGCACTGAAGCTTTCTTT. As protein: CASSRPGQGSTEAFF.